Below, 13 T cell receptor beta chains from the same sample are listed, as sequenced in a study of blood T cell repertoires in COVID-19 (dated by TCRdb to the early 2020s). Libraries were constructed by the immunoSEQ multiplex PCR assay. TCRdb took this table from immuneACCESS and kept in-frame rearrangements with V and J called. Such tables lack part of the clones; where checked against another copy, unresolved V genes explain under half of the gap, and the rest is unexplained. The sample includes over 200,000 clones, with over 75% observed a single time. Around 5.7% of the sample is taken by the ten largest. Sequencing was carried out using peripheral blood. The receptors originated from a man older than 75 with acute or convalescent COVID-19.

The rearrangement joins TRBV27 to TRBJ2-2; 12 bases are shared with TRBD2. The V gene end was trimmed by 10 bases and the J gene end by 1 base; junction bases not matched to a gene: 7. CDR3 length: 16 amino acids. CDR1 is MNHEY, CDR2 SMNVEV, per germline (reference sequence). The CDR3 protein is CATLAGGLWNTGELFF. CDR3 nucleotides: TGTGCCACACTAGCGGGAGGCCTATGGAACACCGGGGAGCTGTTTTTT.

This sequence joins TRBV9 and TRBJ1-1; 7 bases match TRBD1. The CDR3 is 14 amino acids. Per the germline V gene, CDR1 is SGDLS and CDR2 is YYNGEE. Trimming took 4 bases from V and 4 from J; bases not matched to a gene: 7. CDR3 region: CASSSGGQTTEAFF. CDR3 sequence (DNA): TGTGCCAGCAGCTCAGGGGGGCAGACCACTGAAGCTTTCTTT.

A single count supports this clone. The chain employs TRBV6-5 and TRBJ1-2, with 7 bases that match TRBD1. From germline, CDR1 is MNHEY and CDR2 SVGAGI. This CDR3 spans 15 amino acids. Germline trimming cut 2 bases from V and 3 bases from J; bases unmatched to any gene: 6. The CDR3 here is CASSYGRQGDYGYTF. In DNA, the CDR3 is TGTGCCAGCAGTTACGGGAGACAGGGCGACTATGGCTACACCTTC.

The DNA for the CDR3 is TGCGCCAGCAGCTTGGCCGGTGTTGACTACACCTTC. Its translation is CASSLAGVDYTF. The V call is TRBV5-1, the J call TRBJ1-2, with no clear D. The CDR3 spans 12 residues. In germline, CDR1 is SGHRS, CDR2 YFSETQ. Trimming cost V 0 bases and J 10 bases, with 10 bases left between them.

The chain links TRBV12-5 to TRBJ1-5; D possibly corresponds to TRBD1 (5 bases). Trimming left V 0 bases short and J 1 base short, with 7 bases between. This CDR3 contains 15 residues. Germline-derived CDR1 and CDR2 are LGHNT and FRNRAP. CDR3 in DNA: TGTGCTAGTGGTTTGGTAGGGGTGAGCAATCAGCCCCAGCATTTT. Translating it yields CASGLVGVSNQPQHF.

The DNA of the CDR3 is TGTGCCAGCAGGCCCCTAGCGTACAATGAGCAGTTCTTC. Its translation: CASRPLAYNEQFF. This chain connects TRBV12-3 or TRBV12-4 to TRBJ2-1; TRBD2 might be the D (6 bases). Deletions cut 6 bases from V and 4 bases from J, with 10 bases between. CDR3 size: 13 residues.

The chain couples TRBV24-1 to TRBJ2-1; 7 bases map to TRBD2. Per the germline V gene, CDR1 is KGHDR and CDR2 is SFDVKD. The ends lost 7 bases at V and 0 bases at J; junction bases unmatched: 5. The CDR3 has 15 residues. DNA of the CDR3: TGTGCCACCAGCGGCCGCGGGAGCTCCTACAATGAGCAGTTCTTC. Its translation is CATSGRGSSYNEQFF.

The chain carries TRBV18 and TRBJ2-5; D possibly corresponds to TRBD1 (5 bases). The CDR3 is made up of 13 amino acids. Trimming cost V 5 bases and J 2 bases, with 9 bases left between them. Germline-derived CDR1 and CDR2 are KGHSH and LQKENI. CDR3 sequence reads: CASSAGQQETQYF. CDR3 DNA: TGTGCCAGCTCAGCAGGGCAGCAAGAGACCCAGTACTTC.

The chain's CDR3 is CASSTGPTQGTQYF. The CDR3 DNA reads as TGTGCCAGCAGCACGGGCCCTACCCAGGGGACCCAGTACTTC. The V and J genes are TRBV7-2 and TRBJ2-5; possibly TRBD1 for D (5 bases). The CDR3 extends over 14 amino acids. Germline assignment: CDR1 SGHTA and CDR2 FQGNSA. V lost 5 bases to trimming and J lost 7 bases, with 17 bases between them.

The rearrangement links TRBV7-2 to TRBJ2-2; 9 bases are shared with TRBD2. The length of the CDR3 is 16 residues. Germline-derived CDR1 and CDR2 are SGHTA and FQGNSA. The J segment lost 2 bases and the V segment lost 5 bases, leaving 6 bases of the junction unmatched. CDR3 protein: CASSHRLAANTGELFF. The CDR3 nucleotides are TGTGCCAGCAGCCACCGACTAGCGGCCAACACCGGGGAGCTGTTTTTT.

CDR3 sequence: CASSLELAGAKDTQYF. The CDR3 DNA sequence: TGCGCCAGCAGCTTGGAGCTAGCGGGAGCGAAGGATACGCAGTATTTT. V and J are TRBV5-1 and TRBJ2-3; 10 positions match TRBD2. Trimming removed 0 bases from V and 6 bases from J; junction bases left unmatched: 7. The CDR3 has 16 amino acids. CDR1 is SGHRS, CDR2 YFSETQ, per germline. Full variable domain (rest looked up from reference TRBV5-1 and TRBJ2-3): KAGVTQTPRYLIKTRGQQVTLSCSPISGHRSVSWYQQTPGQGLQFLFEYFSETQRNKGNFPGRFSGRQFSNSRSEMNVSTLELGDSALYLCASSLELAGAKDTQYFGPGTRLTVL.

This chain links TRBV21-1 with TRBJ1-3. TRBV21-1 is termed a pseudogene. The CDR3 totals 16 residues. In DNA, the CDR3 is TGTGCCAGCAGCGCGAGGGCCGAAGACTCTGGAAACACCATATATTTT. The encoded protein is CASSARAEDSGNTIYF.

The chain is built from TRBV11-1 and TRBJ1-1; unclear D gene. This CDR3 has 15 residues. V shed 2 bases and J shed 0 bases, with 10 bases lying between them. Germline V gene data show CDR1 as SGHAT and CDR2 as FQDESV (reference sequence). CDR3 loop: CASSLLSGLNTEAFF. In nucleotides, the CDR3 is TGTGCCAGCAGCTTATTGTCGGGGTTGAACACTGAAGCTTTCTTT.